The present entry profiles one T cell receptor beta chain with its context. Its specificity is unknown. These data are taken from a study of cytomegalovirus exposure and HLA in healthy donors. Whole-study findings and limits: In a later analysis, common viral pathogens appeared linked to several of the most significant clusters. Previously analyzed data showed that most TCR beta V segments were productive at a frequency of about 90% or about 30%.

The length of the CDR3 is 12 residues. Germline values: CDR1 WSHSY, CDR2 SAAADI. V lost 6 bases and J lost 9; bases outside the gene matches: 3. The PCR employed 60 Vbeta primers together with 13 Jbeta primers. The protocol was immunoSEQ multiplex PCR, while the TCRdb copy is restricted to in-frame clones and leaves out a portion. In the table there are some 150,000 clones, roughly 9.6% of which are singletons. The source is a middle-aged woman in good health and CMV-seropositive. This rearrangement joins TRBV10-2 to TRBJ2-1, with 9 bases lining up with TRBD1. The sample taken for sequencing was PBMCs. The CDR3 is CASSDRGVEQFF. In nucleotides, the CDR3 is TGCGCCAGCAGCGACAGGGGGGTTGAGCAGTTCTTC.